What follows are 28 T cell receptor beta chains derived from one specimen sequenced in a study of blood T cell repertoires in COVID-19. Profiling relied on immunoSEQ multiplex PCR, and the TCRdb table lists in-frame clones only, not all of them. The top ten clones hold under 15% of a sample with 140,000 to 150,000 clones, around 80% of them seen once. Material for sequencing was peripheral blood. All receptors come from a man between 60 and 75 years old with active or convalescent COVID-19.

This clone came up a few times. This sequence joins TRBV7-6 and TRBJ1-1; TRBD1 might be the D (6 bases). The CDR3 is 14 residues long. V was trimmed by 0 bases and J by 5 bases, leaving 10 bases between them. Germline V CDR1 and CDR2: SGHVS, FNYEAQ. The CDR3 sequence: CASSLAHQGTEAFF. Written as DNA, the CDR3 is TGTGCCAGCAGCTTAGCGCACCAGGGGACTGAAGCTTTCTTT.

The chain employs TRBV9 and TRBJ2-3, with D perhaps matching TRBD2 (5 bases). CDR3 length equals 14 residues. V was pared by 0 bases and J by 3 bases, with 8 bases between. Germline CDR1 SGDLS, CDR2 YYNGEE. The CDR3 nucleotides are TGTGCCAGCAGCGTAGAGCTAGCTACAGATACGCAGTATTTT. Translating gives CASSVELATDTQYF. Together with reference TRBV9 and TRBJ2-3, the CDR3 gives the full variable domain: DSGVTQTPKHLITATGQRVTLRCSPRSGDLSVYWYQQSLDQGLQFLIQYYNGEERAKGNILERFSAQQFPDLHSELNLSSLELGDSALYFCASSVELATDTQYFGPGTRLTVL.

The chain is built from TRBV30 and TRBJ2-1; 11 nucleotides match TRBD2. Germline values: CDR1 GTSNPN, CDR2 SVGIG (reference sequence). J lost 4 bases, V lost 2 bases, and 4 bases had no gene match. The CDR3 covers 15 residues. In DNA, the CDR3 is TGTGCCTGGAGTACCGGGACTAGCGGTTACAATGAGCAGTTCTTC. Translating gives CAWSTGTSGYNEQFF.

V usage is TRBV6-6 and J usage is TRBJ2-3; 7 nucleotides agree with TRBD2. The CDR3 sequence is 15 residues long. Germline CDR1 MNHNY, CDR2 SVGAGI (reference sequence). With 3 bases clipped from V and 4 bases from J, the junction kept 7 bases outside the gene matches. CDR3 nucleotides: TGTGCCAGCAGTTATAGTGGCGGGAGAGCAGATACGCAGTATTTT. This translates into CASSYSGGRADTQYF.

The gene calls are TRBV7-6 and TRBJ2-5; no reliable D call. This CDR3 has 13 residues. V was shortened by 3 bases and J by 4 bases, with 9 bases between the two germline ends. In germline, CDR1 is SGHVS, CDR2 FNYEAQ. The CDR3 loop is CASSFLVPETQYF. CDR3 nucleotide sequence: TGTGCCAGCAGCTTCTTAGTTCCAGAGACCCAGTACTTC.

V and J are TRBV19 and TRBJ1-4; 8 positions agree with TRBD1. The V segment lost 6 bases and the J segment 7 bases; nucleotides outside the gene matches: 10. This CDR3 has 15 amino acids. Germline values: CDR1 LNHDA, CDR2 SQIVND (reference sequence). The CDR3 loop is CASSYGQGSREKLFF. For the CDR3, the DNA is TGTGCCAGTAGCTACGGACAGGGCTCTCGTGAAAAACTGTTTTTT. Full variable domain (remainder filled in from reference TRBV19 and TRBJ1-4): DGGITQSPKYLFRKEGQNVTLSCEQNLNHDAMYWYRQDPGQGLRLIYYSQIVNDFQKGDIAEGYSVSREKKESFPLTVTSAQKNPTAFYLCASSYGQGSREKLFFGSGTQLSVL.

The chain employs TRBV27 and TRBJ1-1, with D unresolved. The CDR3 sequence is 15 residues long. The V gene lost 3 bases and the J gene lost 1 base, with 12 bases spanning the gap. Germline CDR1 and CDR2: MNHEY and SMNVEV (reference sequence). CDR3 sequence: CASSFSTSGNTEAFF. CDR3 in DNA: TGTGCCAGCAGTTTTTCAACGTCGGGGAACACTGAAGCTTTCTTT.

J is TRBJ1-2 and V is TRBV7-2, with 9 bases identical to TRBD1. The germline V gene encodes CDR1 SGHTA and CDR2 FQGNSA. The J segment lost 7 bases and the V segment lost 1 base, leaving 10 bases of the junction unmatched. This CDR3 is built from 16 residues. The chain's CDR3 is CASSLGGGGTGTGYTF. For the CDR3, the DNA is TGTGCCAGCAGCTTAGGAGGGGGCGGGACAGGGACTGGCTACACCTTC.

This chain links TRBV7-8 with TRBJ2-5; TRBD2 matches at 8 bases. The CDR3 covers 12 residues. The V segment lost 5 bases and the J segment 7 bases; nucleotides outside the gene matches: 3. Germline CDR1 reads SGHVS; CDR2 reads FQNEAQ. The CDR3 here is CASSPSGGTQYF. The CDR3 DNA sequence: TGTGCCAGCAGCCCCAGCGGGGGGACCCAGTACTTC. The full variable domain, rest sourced from reference TRBV7-8 and TRBJ2-5, is GAGVSQSPRYKVAKRGQDVALRCDPISGHVSLFWYQQALGQGPEFLTYFQNEAQLDKSGLPSDRFFAERPEGSVSTLKIQRTQQEDSAVYLCASSPSGGTQYFGPGTRLLVL.

A note on this clone: Other DNA sequences in this specimen translate into the identical CDR3. Written as DNA, the CDR3 is TGTGCCAGCAGCCAGACTAGCGGGCCCACCGGGGAGCTGTTTTTT. Translating it yields CASSQTSGPTGELFF. J is TRBJ2-2 and V is TRBV7-8; the match to TRBD2 covers 10 bases. This CDR3 contains 15 residues. Germline CDR1 SGHVS, CDR2 FQNEAQ. J lost 4 bases, V lost 5 bases, and 4 bases had no gene match.

The V call is TRBV7-2, the J call TRBJ2-7, with 7 bases lining up with TRBD1. Trimming removed 5 bases from V and 2 bases from J; junction bases left unmatched: 6. Germline CDR1 reads SGHTA; CDR2 reads FQGNSA. The CDR3 runs to 14 residues. This CDR3 is CASSTNRGPYEQYF. For the CDR3, the DNA is TGTGCCAGCAGCACCAACAGGGGACCCTACGAGCAGTACTTC.

The chain employs TRBV19 and TRBJ2-2; weak D call: TRBD1 (5 bases). The germline gives CDR1 LNHDA, CDR2 SQIVND (reference sequence). Trimming pared 2 bases from V and 0 bases from J, leaving 7 bases between. This CDR3 comprises 15 residues. The CDR3 DNA sequence: TGTGCCAGTAGTATATGGGGCGCGAACACCGGGGAGCTGTTTTTT. Translation gives CASSIWGANTGELFF.

The gene calls are TRBV3-1 (or the pseudogene TRBV3-2) and TRBJ1-4; D call uncertain. Germline V gene sequence: CDR1 LGHDT, CDR2 YNNKEL (reference sequence). The V gene lost 0 bases and the J gene lost 8 bases, with 10 bases spanning the gap. The CDR3 consists of 14 residues. For the CDR3, the DNA is TGTGCCAGCAGCCAAGAATTAGTCTCCGAAAAACTGTTTTTT. Translating it yields CASSQELVSEKLFF.

This chain uses TRBV21-1 with TRBJ1-3; the table's D call of TRBD1 was not tested on the DNA. TRBV21-1 is a pseudogene segment. CDR3 size: 14 residues. The CDR3 nucleotides are TGTGCCAGCAGCGTGCAAGGGGCTGGAAACACCATATATTTT. Translated: CASSVQGAGNTIYF.

The chain recombines TRBV9 with TRBJ2-7, with 8 bases identical to TRBD1. The CDR3 runs to 15 residues. Trimming at V came to 0 bases and at J to 3 bases, leaving 5 bases not matched to a gene. CDR1 is SGDLS and CDR2 is YYNGEE in the germline V gene. CDR3 nucleotide sequence: TGTGCCAGCAGCGTAGGACAGGGGAATATCTACGAGCAGTACTTC. Protein: CASSVGQGNIYEQYF. Filled out from reference TRBV9 and TRBJ2-7, the complete variable domain reads DSGVTQTPKHLITATGQRVTLRCSPRSGDLSVYWYQQSLDQGLQFLIQYYNGEERAKGNILERFSAQQFPDLHSELNLSSLELGDSALYFCASSVGQGNIYEQYFGPGTRLTVT.

V gene TRBV6-5 combines with J gene TRBJ2-3, with D perhaps matching TRBD1 (5 bases). Germline assignment: CDR1 MNHEY and CDR2 SVGAGI. The germline V and J ends were trimmed by 9 bases and 0 bases, with 13 bases remaining between them. This CDR3 is 14 amino acids long. CDR3 DNA: TGTGCCAGACAGGTTGGAATTAGCACAGATACGCAGTATTTT. Protein product: CARQVGISTDTQYF.

This clone was observed a few times. The DNA of the CDR3 is TGTGCCAGCAGTCCCCGGACTAGCGGGGTCTACGAGCAGTACTTC. It codes for CASSPRTSGVYEQYF. V gene TRBV2 combines with J gene TRBJ2-7, with 12 bases identical to TRBD2. Germline loops: CDR1 SNHLY, CDR2 FYNNEI. This CDR3 region has 15 residues. J was trimmed by 3 bases and V by 5 bases; bases with no gene match: 5.

The chain couples TRBV19 to TRBJ1-1; TRBD1 matches at 7 bases. This CDR3 spans 17 amino acids. CDR1 LNHDA and CDR2 SQIVND come from the germline V gene (reference sequence). V lost 7 bases to trimming and J lost 5 bases; unmatched junction nucleotides: 19. The CDR3 DNA sequence: TGTGCCAGTAACACACTGGACAGGAGAGACAGAAGGACTGAAGCTTTCTTT. It codes for CASNTLDRRDRRTEAFF.

The genes are TRBV18 and TRBJ2-7; D may be TRBD2 (5 bases). The V and J ends lost 2 bases and 7 bases respectively, with 12 bases between them. Germline-derived CDR1 and CDR2 are KGHSH and LQKENI. The CDR3 extends over 13 amino acids. This chain's CDR3 is CASSPVSRGEQYF. The CDR3 DNA reads TGTGCCAGCTCACCAGTCAGCCGAGGGGAGCAGTACTTC. The full variable domain, in which reference TRBV18 and TRBJ2-7 provide the parts outside the CDR3, is NAGVMQNPRHLVRRRGQEARLRCSPMKGHSHVYWYRQLPEEGLKFMVYLQKENIIDESGMPKERFSAEFPKEGPSILRIQQVVRGDSAAYFCASSPVSRGEQYFGPGTRLTVT.

The chain combines TRBV7-8 with TRBJ2-7; no definite D call. Germline V lookup: CDR1 SGHVS, CDR2 FQNEAQ. V was shortened by 4 bases and J by 0 bases, with 13 bases between the two germline ends. CDR3 length equals 15 residues. The CDR3 region has the DNA TGTGCCAGCAGCTCCCTATCTATAAACTCCTACGAGCAGTACTTC. Translation: CASSSLSINSYEQYF.

As concerns this clone: Other DNA sequences within the sample encode an identical CDR3. V is TRBV3-1 (or the pseudogene TRBV3-2) and J is TRBJ1-6; D may be TRBD1 (6 bases). The V end lost 0 bases, the J end lost 6 bases, and 6 bases lay between the germline ends. This CDR3 is 14 amino acids long. Germline V gene data show CDR1 as LGHDT and CDR2 as YNNKEL (reference sequence). CDR3 DNA sequence: TGTGCCAGCAGCCAAGAGGGGGCTAATTCACCCCTCCACTTT. Protein: CASSQEGANSPLHF.

The chain employs TRBV29-1 and TRBJ1-2; weak D call: TRBD1 (5 bases). This CDR3 has 15 amino acids. Germline V gene lookup returns CDR1 SQVTM and CDR2 ANQGSEA. V was cut by 7 bases and J by 4 bases, with 22 bases left in between. The CDR3 region has the DNA TGCAGCGCCCAGGGTTCCATCAAAAACTTCTATGGCTACACCTTC. This encodes CSAQGSIKNFYGYTF. Full variable domain (remainder filled in from reference TRBV29-1 and TRBJ1-2): SAVISQKPSRDICQRGTSLTIQCQVDSQVTMMFWYRQQPGQSLTLIATANQGSEATYESGFVIDKFPISRPNLTFSTLTVSNMSPEDSSIYLCSAQGSIKNFYGYTFGSGTRLTVV.

In its sample, this clone was seen once. The CDR3 nucleotides read TGTGCCAGCACGGGAACTCCATCCGGGGAGCTGTTTTTT. It specifies CASTGTPSGELFF. V is TRBV12-3 or TRBV12-4 and J is TRBJ2-2; D perhaps matches TRBD2 (5 bases). V was cut by 7 bases and J by 6 bases, with 12 bases left in between. CDR3 size: 13 residues.

The chain employs TRBV7-9 and TRBJ1-6, with D uncertain. Between the trimmed V and J ends, which lost 5 bases and 11 bases, there was a span of 10 bases. This CDR3 is built from 12 residues. Germline CDR1 reads SEHNR; CDR2 reads FQNEAQ (reference sequence). This CDR3 is CASSVQDTPLHF. The CDR3 nucleotides are TGTGCCAGCAGCGTCCAGGATACACCCCTCCACTTT.

V and J are TRBV27 and TRBJ1-6; D ambiguous. The CDR3 length is 14 residues. The V gene lost 2 bases and the J gene lost 6 bases, with 8 bases spanning the gap. From germline, CDR1 is MNHEY and CDR2 SMNVEV (reference sequence). CDR3 sequence reads: CASSLSGSNSPLHF. Written as DNA, the CDR3 is TGTGCCAGCAGTTTAAGCGGGAGTAATTCACCCCTCCACTTT.

The V gene is TRBV4-3, the J gene TRBJ2-7; the D gene is possibly TRBD2 (6 bases). CDR3 length: 14 amino acids. Germline CDR1 reads LGHNA; CDR2 reads YSLEER. V lost 0 bases and J lost 3, with 9 bases in between. The CDR3 sequence is CASSQDGSGYEQYF. CDR3 in DNA: TGCGCCAGCAGCCAAGATGGTAGCGGCTACGAGCAGTACTTC.

The chain has TRBV28 and TRBJ2-7; TRBD1 aligns across 10 bases. J lost 7 bases, V lost 8 bases, and 8 bases had no gene match. CDR3 length equals 13 residues. CDR1 is MDHEN and CDR2 is SYDVKM in the germline V gene. CDR3 DNA: TGTGCCAGCCTAGACAGGGGGCTAGGGGAGCAGTACTTC. Protein sequence: CASLDRGLGEQYF. The complete variable domain, with remaining parts taken from reference TRBV28 and TRBJ2-7, reads DVKVTQSSRYLVKRTGEKVFLECVQDMDHENMFWYRQDPGLGLRLIYFSYDVKMKEKGDIPEGYSVSREKKERFSLILESASTNQTSMYLCASLDRGLGEQYFGPGTRLTVT.

This clone appeared a few times. At one end, the junction sequence differs from germline, possibly due to a read error. Additional DNA sequences in this sample encode the identical CDR3. This chain links TRBV2 with TRBJ1-1; 9 bases align to TRBD1. Germline loops: CDR1 SNHLY, CDR2 FYNNEI. This CDR3 is 14 amino acids long. CDR3 coding DNA: TGTGCCAGCAGCGAAGTGACAGGGGGTACTGAAGCTTTCTTT. It translates to CASSEVTGGTEAFF.